These 10 T cell receptor beta chains originate from one sample sequenced in a study of blood T cell repertoires in COVID-19. Sequenced by immunoSEQ multiplex PCR; TCRdb stores in-frame clones only, minus some. The top ten hold under 8.5% of the sample, which has about 56,000 clones, 82% seen once. Sequenced sample: peripheral blood. All receptors come from a woman over 75 with acute or convalescent COVID-19.

V usage is TRBV14 and J usage is TRBJ2-3, with no clear D. From germline, CDR1 is SGHDN and CDR2 FVKESK. The CDR3 covers 19 residues. V lost 0 bases, J lost 0 bases, and 19 bases lay in between. CDR3 coding DNA: TGTGCCAGCAGCCAAGACCCGATCCAGCGATCCCCTAGCACAGATACGCAGTATTTT. Translation gives CASSQDPIQRSPSTDTQYF. Full variable domain (outside the CDR3, taken from reference TRBV14 and TRBJ2-3): EAGVTQFPSHSVIEKGQTVTLRCDPISGHDNLYWYRRVMGKEIKFLLHFVKESKQDESGMPNNRFLAERTGGTYSTLKVQPAELEDSGVYFCASSQDPIQRSPSTDTQYFGPGTRLTVL.

V gene TRBV6-4 combines with J gene TRBJ2-3, with D possibly being TRBD2 (7 bases). Germline CDR1 reads MRHNA; CDR2 reads SNTAGT. This CDR3 comprises 15 residues. With 3 bases removed from V and 6 bases from J, the gap between germline ends came to 16 bases. The CDR3 loop is CASSESGAGADTQYF. The CDR3 DNA reads as TGTGCCAGCAGTGAATCAGGGGCGGGGGCTGATACGCAGTATTTT.

This rearrangement joins TRBV27 to TRBJ2-3, with 11 bases identical to TRBD2. The germline gives CDR1 MNHEY, CDR2 SMNVEV (reference sequence). V gave up 2 bases and J gave up 4 bases; unmatched junction bases: 8. The CDR3 is 17 amino acids. This CDR3 reads CASSLRGSGGASDTQYF. The CDR3 bases are TGTGCCAGCAGTTTACGGGGTAGCGGGGGGGCCTCAGATACGCAGTATTTT.

The chain employs TRBV5-1 and TRBJ1-1; possibly TRBD1 for D (5 bases). V was cut by 4 bases and J by 4 bases, with 20 bases left in between. Germline V gene lookup returns CDR1 SGHRS and CDR2 YFSETQ. The CDR3 is 16 amino acids. This CDR3 is CASSPEEARAGTEAFF. The CDR3, as DNA: TGCGCCAGCAGCCCCGAAGAGGCCAGGGCCGGCACTGAAGCTTTCTTT.

This clone was seen only once. J is TRBJ2-5 and V is TRBV5-1; TRBD2 aligns across 9 bases. Germline-derived CDR1 and CDR2 are SGHRS and YFSETQ. Unmatched junction bases numbered 7, after V lost 0 bases and J lost 1 base. The CDR3 runs to 17 residues. CDR3 coding DNA: TGCGCCAGCAGCTTGGGTTTTAGCGGGAGACCCCAAGAGACCCAGTACTTC. Translated, it gives CASSLGFSGRPQETQYF.

The chain employs TRBV28 and TRBJ2-7, with 9 nucleotides matching TRBD1. The CDR3 spans 15 residues. The germline V gene encodes CDR1 MDHEN and CDR2 SYDVKM. Trimming removed 6 bases from V and 5 bases from J; junction bases left unmatched: 11. The chain's CDR3 is CASSYRDRARDEQYF. As DNA, the CDR3 is TGTGCCAGCAGCTACCGGGACAGGGCGAGGGACGAGCAGTACTTC.

The chain has TRBV3-1 (or the pseudogene TRBV3-2) and TRBJ1-2; TRBD1 might be the D (5 bases). The CDR3 runs 14 residues. Trimming took 4 bases from V and 4 from J, leaving 13 bases between them. Germline CDR1 reads LGHDT; CDR2 reads YNNKEL (reference sequence). The CDR3 spells CASSLAPGIYGYTF. The CDR3 bases are TGTGCCAGCAGCCTAGCCCCAGGGATCTATGGCTACACCTTC.

V gene TRBV11-2 combines with J gene TRBJ2-7, with D perhaps matching TRBD1 (6 bases). Trimming removed 4 bases at V and 5 bases at J, with 12 bases between. Germline V gives CDR1 SGHAT, CDR2 FQNNGV. CDR3 length: 13 residues. The CDR3 DNA reads as TGTGCCAGCAGCTCCCAGACAGGTCACGAGCAGTACTTC. As protein: CASSSQTGHEQYF.

This chain links TRBV4-1 with TRBJ2-7; 9 bases match TRBD1. Germline V gives CDR1 MGHRA, CDR2 YSYEKL. The CDR3 is made up of 14 amino acids. Germline trimming cut 2 bases from V and 6 bases from J; bases unmatched to any gene: 5. This CDR3 is CASSQPGQGREQYF. The CDR3 bases are TGCGCCAGCAGCCAACCGGGACAGGGTCGCGAGCAGTACTTC.

This sequence joins TRBV25-1 and TRBJ1-6, with D maybe TRBD1 (6 bases). This CDR3 spans 16 amino acids. Trimming took off 4 bases at V and 2 bases at J, with 12 bases between the two ends. Germline CDR1 and CDR2: MGHDK and SYGVNS. In nucleotides, the CDR3 is TGTGCCAGCAGTGGGGAGGGGGATCCCTATAATTCACCCCTCCACTTT. This sequence encodes CASSGEGDPYNSPLHF.